The 14 T cell receptor beta chains in this list originate from one sample, sequenced in a study of cytomegalovirus exposure and HLA in healthy donors. The PCR used 60 Vbeta and 13 Jbeta primers. Generated by immunoSEQ multiplex PCR, the TCRdb table keeps only in-frame clones and is missing some. The sample carries 65,000 to 90,000 clones, approximately 79% recorded once. Sequencing input: PBMCs. The receptors come from a man in his thirties or forties in good health and CMV-seronegative.

The chain links TRBV7-9 to TRBJ2-7; 9 bases align to TRBD1. The CDR3 totals 15 residues. CDR1 and CDR2 (germline): SEHNR, FQNEAQ (reference sequence). V lost 2 bases to trimming and J lost 1 base; unmatched junction nucleotides: 3. The chain's CDR3 is CASSLFGTGSYEQYF. DNA for the CDR3: TGTGCCAGCAGCTTATTTGGGACAGGGTCCTACGAGCAGTACTTC. The whole variable domain, remainder taken from reference TRBV7-9 and TRBJ2-7, is DTGVSQNPRHKITKRGQNVTFRCDPISEHNRLYWYRQTLGQGPEFLTYFQNEAQLEKSRLLSDRFSAERPKGSFSTLEIQRTEQGDSAMYLCASSLFGTGSYEQYFGPGTRLTVT.

The rearrangement links TRBV29-1 to TRBJ2-7, with a possible D match to TRBD2 (6 bases). The CDR3 extends over 15 amino acids. The V end was cut by 3 bases, the J end by 0 bases, with 15 bases between. CDR1 SQVTM and CDR2 ANQGSEA come from the germline V gene. CDR3 DNA sequence: TGCAGCGTTGATACGGGCGGGGCCTACTCCTACGAGCAGTACTTC. It codes for CSVDTGGAYSYEQYF.

The chain recombines TRBV7-2 with TRBJ1-2; D not resolved. The CDR3 spans 12 residues. Germline V gives CDR1 SGHTA, CDR2 FQGNSA. V lost 2 bases to trimming and J lost 5 bases, with 6 bases between them. The CDR3 here is CASSLSRYGYTF. The CDR3 DNA follows: TGTGCCAGCAGCTTATCCAGATATGGCTACACCTTC.

This clone was seen once. This chain links TRBV4-2 with TRBJ2-3; 9 bases agree with TRBD2. The V gene's germline CDR1 is LGHNA and CDR2 YNFKEQ. The J segment lost 0 bases and the V segment lost 3 bases, leaving 7 bases of the junction unmatched. The CDR3 consists of 17 residues. The CDR3 loop reads CASSQIGLATSTDTQYF. Here the CDR3 DNA reads TGTGCCAGCAGCCAGATTGGACTAGCGACGAGCACAGATACGCAGTATTTT.

The V gene is TRBV30, the J gene TRBJ2-2; TRBD2 matches 10 bases. J gave up 7 bases and V 4 bases, and 9 bases lay outside the gene matches. The CDR3 sequence is 15 residues long. The germline V gene encodes CDR1 GTSNPN and CDR2 SVGIG (reference sequence). CDR3 amino acids: CAWTAGGPVGGELFF. As DNA, the CDR3 is TGTGCCTGGACAGCGGGAGGGCCCGTTGGCGGGGAGCTGTTTTTT.

The V call is TRBV18, the J call TRBJ2-3, with D possibly being TRBD1 (6 bases). V lost 2 bases and J 1 base, leaving 10 bases between the germline ends. In germline, CDR1 is KGHSH, CDR2 LQKENI. The CDR3 is 15 residues long. CDR3: CASSPSGGRTDTQYF. Written as DNA, the CDR3 is TGTGCCAGCTCACCATCTGGGGGCCGCACAGATACGCAGTATTTT.

The chain employs TRBV11-2 and TRBJ2-2; D remains ambiguous. The germline V and J ends were trimmed by 4 bases and 4 bases, with 13 bases remaining between them. Germline values: CDR1 SGHAT, CDR2 FQNNGV. The CDR3 is 15 amino acids. CDR3 nucleotide sequence: TGTGCCAGCAGCTCCCGGCCTTCTAGCACCGGGGAGCTGTTTTTT. Its protein product is CASSSRPSSTGELFF.

The rearrangement joins TRBV27 to TRBJ2-7, with 10 bases that match TRBD2. V lost 5 bases to trimming and J lost 3 bases; unmatched junction nucleotides: 4. CDR3 size: 14 residues. Germline loops: CDR1 MNHEY, CDR2 SMNVEV (reference sequence). CDR3 sequence (DNA): TGTGCCAGCAGTGCTAGCGGGGGCCACTACGAGCAGTACTTC. This codes for CASSASGGHYEQYF.

This chain connects TRBV7-9 to TRBJ1-2, with D possibly TRBD1 on 5 matching bases. The ends were cut back, 5 bases at V and 2 bases at J, with 9 bases in the middle. CDR3 size: 13 residues. Germline CDR1 reads SEHNR; CDR2 reads FQNEAQ (reference sequence). CDR3 protein: CASSTRQNYGYTF. Here the CDR3 DNA reads TGTGCCAGCAGCACCCGACAGAACTATGGCTACACCTTC.

The gene calls are TRBV7-6 and TRBJ2-2; 8 nucleotides line up with TRBD2. Germline trimming cut 2 bases from V and 0 bases from J; bases unmatched to any gene: 2. CDR3 length: 16 residues. Germline assignment: CDR1 SGHVS and CDR2 FNYEAQ. As DNA, the CDR3 is TGTGCCAGCAGCTTACTAGCGGGTTCGAACACCGGGGAGCTGTTTTTT. The encoded protein is CASSLLAGSNTGELFF.

The chain links TRBV6-4 to TRBJ2-2, with D unclear. The CDR3 contains 16 residues. The V gene lost 4 bases and the J gene lost 0 bases, with 12 bases spanning the gap. Germline V gene lookup returns CDR1 MRHNA and CDR2 SNTAGT. CDR3 DNA: TGTGCCAGCAGTGTTGCCTCCTCGGCGAACACCGGGGAGCTGTTTTTT. Translation: CASSVASSANTGELFF.

The chain combines TRBV19 with TRBJ2-2; D might be TRBD1 (5 bases). The germline V gene has CDR1 LNHDA and CDR2 SQIVND (reference sequence). The length of the CDR3 is 13 residues. Trimming removed 7 bases at V and 2 bases at J, with 8 bases between. The CDR3 spells CASTRGNTGELFF. CDR3 sequence (DNA): TGTGCCAGTACTAGGGGTAACACCGGGGAGCTGTTTTTT.

The CDR3 sequence: CASSSTPGQSPYGYTF. The CDR3 region has the DNA TGTGCCAGCAGCTCCACTCCGGGACAGAGTCCCTATGGCTACACCTTC. The chain combines TRBV7-9 with TRBJ1-2; the match to TRBD1 covers 7 bases. This CDR3 has 16 amino acids. V was pared by 4 bases and J by 4 bases, with 12 bases of the junction left unmatched. The germline gives CDR1 SEHNR, CDR2 FQNEAQ (reference sequence).

CDR3 coding DNA: TGTGCCAGCAGTCCTTATGGGGCTAGCGGATACGAGCAGTACTTC. This gives the protein CASSPYGASGYEQYF. J is TRBJ2-7 and V is TRBV27; 7 bases align to TRBD2. The germline gives CDR1 MNHEY, CDR2 SMNVEV (reference sequence). V shed 5 bases and J 4 bases; nucleotides not matched to a gene: 11. The CDR3 spans 15 residues.